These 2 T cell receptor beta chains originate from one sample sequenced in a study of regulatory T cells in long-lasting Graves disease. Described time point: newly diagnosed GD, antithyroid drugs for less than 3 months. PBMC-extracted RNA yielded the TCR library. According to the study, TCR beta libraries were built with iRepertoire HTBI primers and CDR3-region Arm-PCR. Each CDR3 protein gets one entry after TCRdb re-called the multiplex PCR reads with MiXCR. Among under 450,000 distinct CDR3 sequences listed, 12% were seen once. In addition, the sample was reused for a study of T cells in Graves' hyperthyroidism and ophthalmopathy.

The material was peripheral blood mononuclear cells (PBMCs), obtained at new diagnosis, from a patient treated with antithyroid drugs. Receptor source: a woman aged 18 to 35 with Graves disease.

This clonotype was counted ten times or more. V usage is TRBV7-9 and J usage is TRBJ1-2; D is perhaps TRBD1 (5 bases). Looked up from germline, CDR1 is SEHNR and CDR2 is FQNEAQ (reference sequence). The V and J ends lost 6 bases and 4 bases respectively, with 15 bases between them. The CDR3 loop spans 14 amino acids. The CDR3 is CASRYPLRGYGYTF. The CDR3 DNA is TGTGCCAGCAGGTATCCCCTGAGGGGCTATGGCTACACCTTC.

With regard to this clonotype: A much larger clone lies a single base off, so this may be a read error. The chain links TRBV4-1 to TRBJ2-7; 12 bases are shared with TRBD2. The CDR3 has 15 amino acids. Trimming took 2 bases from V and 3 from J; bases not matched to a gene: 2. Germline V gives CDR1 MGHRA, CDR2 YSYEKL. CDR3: CASSQTSGRYYEQYV. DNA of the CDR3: TGCGCCAGCAGCCAAACTAGCGGGAGGTACTACGAGCAGTACGTC.